This TCR beta chain appears in the sequencing data of a study of T cell clonotyping in hematopoietic cell transplantation (dated by TCRdb to the early 2020s). Some background on the complete study: Recipient samples taken before transplant were obtained following cytoreduction. In the study, fewer than 150 blood samples were gathered from over 30 consecutive transplant recipients and their related donors. Patients were recruited between 2015 and 2017 and followed until September 2020 or death.

The germline V gene specifies SGHTA as CDR1 and FQGNSA as CDR2. From V the trimming removes 5 bases and from J it removes 5 bases, while the gene matches leave 5 bases of the junction unaccounted for. The CDR3 runs 13 amino acids, cysteine and phenylalanine included. CDR3 DNA only is kept here, 39 bases in frame from base 1. With the immunoSEQ assay, which is a bias-controlled multiplex PCR relying on V- and J-specific primers, TCR beta CDR3 regions were amplified from genomic DNA. In a second PCR step, a proprietary barcode and Illumina adapter sequences were attached to the CDR3 amplicons. An Illumina MiSeq instrument was used to sequence the CDR3 libraries. Per the authors' processing: immunoSEQ Analyzer 3.0 was used for export and quality control, with R Bioconductor and Immunarch used for downstream analyses. Repertoire metrics were calculated using only productive rearrangements within the normalized downsampled data set. In the normalized cohort, a clonotype counted as pathologically expanded if the clonotype was larger than 5 templates. The Inverse Simpson Index was used to measure repertoire diversity. CMV-specificity analyses were carried out on the non-normalized data set to capture all clonotypes. Here the immuneACCESS table is served through TCRdb, limited to in-frame sequences with V and J called. Missing clones are a known gap in these copies; in checked studies unresolved V genes cover under half, and the rest lacks a known reason. The D gene and trimming were derived from the DNA, and the V and J assignments and clone size from that table. This sample has 3,000 to 4,000 clones in its table, and almost 96% of those were observed once. The ten largest account for approximately 1.5% of the sample.

The intended sense of this specimen's time point label: recipient sample about 28 days before transplant, after cytoreduction. Blood from recipients was drawn roughly 28 days before transplant, then again at days 30, 100 and 180 after transplant. Nuclei Lysis Solution was used to extract genomic DNA from fresh or cryopreserved unfractionated peripheral blood mononuclear cells. General conclusions and limits of the study: Sample size was limited, and cells were not sorted, so CD4 and CD8 repertoire contributions could not be separated. Overlap with donor repertoires was found for only a small fraction of recipient repertoires, with over 95% found to appear de novo at the given depth. After transplant, TCR diversity in recipients dropped, and pathologically expanded clonotypes increased progressively from day 30 to day 180. Broader posttransplant TCR repertoire diversity was predicted by donor and pretransplant recipient Inverse Simpson Index values.

With respect to this clone: Its cognate antigen has yet to be identified. No much larger clone is present one base from it, and per-base qualities are unavailable.

Source: peripheral blood mononuclear cells, taken before stem cell transplant. This TCR was sampled from a woman in her 50s with chronic myeloid leukemia. Some clones in this sample may be carry-over from other donors' samples. Recombination connected TRBV7-2 to TRBJ2-5, with 7 middle bases fitting TRBD2. Here is the DNA: TGTGCCAGCAGCCGCCGGGGGGTTGAGACCCAGTACTTC. The translation is CASSRRGVETQYF.